This section outlines one T cell receptor beta chain sequence together with its context. Its antigen is as yet unknown. The sample comes from a study of post-analysis software for immune sequencing data. Findings of the study overall: Comparison of patients with controls showed five TRBV segments more frequent in patients, TRBV5-6, TRBV5-1 and TRBV20-1 among them.

V dropped 6 bases and J dropped 7 bases, with 10 bases sitting between them. Per the germline V gene, CDR1 is MDHEN and CDR2 is SYDVKM. The CDR3 has 12 amino acids. TCR beta libraries were prepared from cDNA with unique molecular identifiers. MiXCR was run by TCRdb on the PCR reads, yielding one entry per CDR3 protein. The data hold about 570,000 distinct CDR3 sequences, with around 36% observed a single time. The chain joins TRBV28 to TRBJ1-5; a possible D gene is TRBD1 (6 bases). The clonotype was recovered from a girl under 18 with multiple sclerosis. What was sequenced was blood. The CDR3 protein is CASSLGHQPQHF. In nucleotides, the CDR3 is TGTGCCAGCAGCCTGGGACACCAGCCCCAGCATTTT.